In this sample, the clone carrying this TCR beta chain turned up a few times. Its antigen remains unidentified. These data belong to a study of neurological immune-mediated disorders. TCRdb re-derived calls from the 5' RACE reads in MiXCR, one entry per CDR3 protein. There are 57,000 or so distinct CDR3 sequences in the sample; more than 9.5% occur only once, and approximately 2% lies in the top ten. Whole-study findings and limits: Whereas HTLV-1-associated myelopathy showed the most TCR clonal expansion, multiple sclerosis showed the least, with levels below those of healthy controls.

The clonotype comes from a man between 60 and 75 years old in good health. The sequenced material came from PBMCs.

CDR3 bases: TGCGCCAGCAGCTTGGCAGGACCCTACAATGAGCAGTTCTTC. This sequence encodes CASSLAGPYNEQFF. The V gene is TRBV5-1, the J gene TRBJ2-1; D remains unclear. The germline gives CDR1 SGHRS, CDR2 YFSETQ. The CDR3 consists of 14 residues. The V gene lost 0 bases and the J gene lost 2 bases, with 6 bases spanning the gap.